This passage covers 9 T cell receptor beta chains from one sample sequenced in a study of cytomegalovirus exposure and HLA in healthy donors. PCR used 60 Vbeta primers and 13 Jbeta primers. The table came from immunoSEQ multiplex PCR; TCRdb's copy has only in-frame clones and leaves some out. The sample includes around 100,000 clones, roughly three quarters seen only once; the top ten take just under 4%. The specimen sequenced was PBMCs. The receptors originated from a woman aged 45-60 years in good health and CMV-seropositive.

This clone was seen only once. The chain couples TRBV19 to TRBJ1-2, with 7 bases that match TRBD1. The CDR3 totals 15 residues. The V gene end was trimmed by 0 bases and the J gene end by 8 bases; junction bases not matched to a gene: 9. CDR1 LNHDA and CDR2 SQIVND come from the germline V gene (reference sequence). CDR3 coding DNA: TGTGCCAGTAGTATAGACGGAAAGGGGGCGGCCGGCTACACCTTC. It is translated as CASSIDGKGAAGYTF.

The J gene is TRBJ2-1, the V gene TRBV7-9, with D hard to call. Looked up from germline, CDR1 is SEHNR and CDR2 is FQNEAQ (reference sequence). Trimming left V 2 bases short and J 6 bases short, with 11 bases between. The CDR3 runs to 14 residues. This CDR3 is CASSLNGNVNEQFF. The DNA of the CDR3 is TGTGCCAGCAGCTTAAATGGCAATGTCAATGAGCAGTTCTTC.

The chain has TRBV2 and TRBJ1-1; no definite D call. The CDR3 extends over 15 amino acids. CDR1 SNHLY and CDR2 FYNNEI come from the germline V gene. V lost 5 bases and J lost 2, with 15 bases in between. The CDR3 region has the DNA TGTGCCAGCAGTTGGGCGCCCCCGCCCAACACTGAAGCTTTCTTT. The encoded protein is CASSWAPPPNTEAFF.

The chain joins TRBV9 to TRBJ2-1; D might be TRBD2 (6 bases). Germline values: CDR1 SGDLS, CDR2 YYNGEE. V lost 4 bases, J lost 1 base, and 9 bases lay in between. The CDR3 extends over 14 amino acids. CDR3 sequence reads: CASSPAGSYNEQFF. Here the CDR3 DNA reads TGTGCCAGCAGCCCGGCGGGGTCCTACAATGAGCAGTTCTTC.

The chain couples TRBV9 to TRBJ1-1, with D maybe TRBD1 (6 bases). The CDR3 has 15 residues. Germline assignment: CDR1 SGDLS and CDR2 YYNGEE. Trimming stripped 3 bases from V and 5 bases from J, with 17 bases between. The CDR3 loop is CASSAQDRSGTEAFF. The CDR3 DNA reads as TGTGCCAGCAGCGCCCAAGACAGGTCCGGGACTGAAGCTTTCTTT. The full variable domain, completed using reference TRBV9 and TRBJ1-1, is DSGVTQTPKHLITATGQRVTLRCSPRSGDLSVYWYQQSLDQGLQFLIQYYNGEERAKGNILERFSAQQFPDLHSELNLSSLELGDSALYFCASSAQDRSGTEAFFGQGTRLTVV.

V gene TRBV27 combines with J gene TRBJ1-1; TRBD1 matches at 7 bases. The CDR3 extends over 14 amino acids. The germline CDR1 and CDR2 sequences are MNHEY and SMNVEV (reference sequence). Germline trimming cut 6 bases from V and 1 base from J; bases unmatched to any gene: 5. In DNA, the CDR3 is TGTGCCAGCAGCGAGGGGACAGAGAACACTGAAGCTTTCTTT. Protein product: CASSEGTENTEAFF.

V gene TRBV27 combines with J gene TRBJ2-1; D is perhaps TRBD2 (6 bases). There are 13 residues in the CDR3. The V end was cut by 6 bases, the J end by 5 bases, with 11 bases between. CDR1 is MNHEY and CDR2 is SMNVEV in the germline V gene (reference sequence). CDR3 sequence: CASRRLDHNEQFF. CDR3 DNA sequence: TGTGCCAGCAGAAGACTAGATCACAATGAGCAGTTCTTC.

There are a few counts of this clone. This sequence joins TRBV30 and TRBJ1-1; TRBD1 is a possible D gene (5 bases). Between the trimmed V and J ends, which lost 4 bases and 3 bases, there was a span of 12 bases. Germline V lookup: CDR1 GTSNPN, CDR2 SVGIG (reference sequence). The CDR3 extends over 13 amino acids. CDR3 amino acids: CAWTVDRDTEAFF. CDR3 nucleotides: TGTGCCTGGACGGTAGACAGAGACACTGAAGCTTTCTTT. Full variable domain (outside the CDR3, taken from reference TRBV30 and TRBJ1-1): SQTIHQWPATLVQPVGSPLSLECTVEGTSNPNLYWYRQAAGRGLQLLFYSVGIGQISSEVPQNLSASRPQDRQFILSSKKLLLSDSGFYLCAWTVDRDTEAFFGQGTRLTVV.

This chain connects TRBV10-1 to TRBJ2-2; weak D call: TRBD1 (5 bases). The CDR3 contains 14 residues. Looked up from germline, CDR1 is WNHNN and CDR2 is SYGVQD (reference sequence). V was pared by 2 bases and J by 2 bases, with 6 bases between. The CDR3 spells CASSERTNTGELFF. CDR3 nucleotides: TGCGCCAGCAGTGAGCGGACAAACACCGGGGAGCTGTTTTTT.